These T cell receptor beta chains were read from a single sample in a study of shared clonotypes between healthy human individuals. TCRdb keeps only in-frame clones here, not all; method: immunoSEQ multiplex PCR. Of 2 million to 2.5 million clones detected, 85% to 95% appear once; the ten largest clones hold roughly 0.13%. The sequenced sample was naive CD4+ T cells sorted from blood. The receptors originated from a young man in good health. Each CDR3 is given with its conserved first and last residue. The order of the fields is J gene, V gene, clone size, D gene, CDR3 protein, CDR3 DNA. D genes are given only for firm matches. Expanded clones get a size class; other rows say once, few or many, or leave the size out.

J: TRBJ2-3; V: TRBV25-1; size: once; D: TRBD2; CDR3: CASSGSSGYADTQYF; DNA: TGTGCCAGCTCCGGTTCTAGCGGGTATGCAGATACGCAGTATTTT
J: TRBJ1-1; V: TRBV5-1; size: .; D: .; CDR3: CASSGGLGMNTEAFF; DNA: TGCGCCAGCAGCGGGGGCTTGGGGATGAACACTGAAGCTTTCTTT
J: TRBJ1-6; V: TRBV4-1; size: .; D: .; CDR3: CASSQGAPGVLYNSPLHF; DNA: TGCGCCAGCAGCCAAGGGGCCCCAGGGGTCTTGTATAATTCACCCCTCCACTTT
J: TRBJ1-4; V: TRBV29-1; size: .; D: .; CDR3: CSVERGVATNEKLFF; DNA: TGCAGCGTTGAAAGAGGGGTTGCAACTAATGAAAAACTGTTTTTT
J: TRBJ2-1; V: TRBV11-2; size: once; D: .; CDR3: CASSSRDNEQFF; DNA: TGTGCCAGCAGCTCCCGGGACAATGAGCAGTTCTTC
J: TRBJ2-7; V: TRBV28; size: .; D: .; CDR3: CASSLSPPTGSEQYF; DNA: TGTGCCAGCAGTTTGAGCCCTCCGACAGGATCCGAGCAGTACTTC
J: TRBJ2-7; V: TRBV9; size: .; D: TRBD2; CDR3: CASSVTSGSIYEQYF; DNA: TGTGCCAGCAGCGTGACTAGCGGGAGTATCTACGAGCAGTACTTC
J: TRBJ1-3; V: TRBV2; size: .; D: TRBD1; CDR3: CASTGDRVSVGIGNTIYF; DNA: TGTGCCAGCACCGGGGACAGGGTCAGTGTCGGTATAGGAAACACCATATATTTT
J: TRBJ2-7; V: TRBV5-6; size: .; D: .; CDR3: CASSLGAPDEQYF; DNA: TGTGCCAGCAGCCTGGGGGCGCCGGACGAGCAGTACTTC
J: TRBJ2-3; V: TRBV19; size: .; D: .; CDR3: CASSTTGPYSTDTQYF; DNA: TGTGCCAGTAGTACTACCGGACCTTATAGCACAGATACGCAGTATTTT
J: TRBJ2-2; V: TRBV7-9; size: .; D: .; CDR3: CASNSQGNTGELFF; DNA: TGTGCCAGCAATTCTCAGGGGAACACCGGGGAGCTGTTTTTT
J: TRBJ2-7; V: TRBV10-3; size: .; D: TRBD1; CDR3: CATHPGTGSYEQYF; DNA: TGTGCCACGCACCCCGGGACAGGCTCCTACGAGCAGTACTTC
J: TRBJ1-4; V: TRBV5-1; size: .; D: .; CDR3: CASTQGSTNEKLFF; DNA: TGCGCCAGCACCCAGGGGTCTACTAATGAAAAACTGTTTTTT
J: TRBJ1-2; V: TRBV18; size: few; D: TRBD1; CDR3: CASSPGQGSYGYTF; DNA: TGTGCCAGCTCACCCGGACAGGGAAGCTATGGCTACACCTTC
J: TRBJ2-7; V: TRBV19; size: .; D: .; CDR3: CASTPKGRGSYEQYF; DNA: TGTGCCAGTACCCCCAAGGGCAGGGGATCCTACGAGCAGTACTTC
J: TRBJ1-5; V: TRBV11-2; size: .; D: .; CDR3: CASSLGSRDQPQHF; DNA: TGTGCCAGCAGCTTAGGTTCCAGGGATCAGCCCCAGCATTTT
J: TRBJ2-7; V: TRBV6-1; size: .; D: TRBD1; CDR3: CATDRDRYEQYF; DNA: TGTGCTACAGACAGGGATCGCTACGAGCAGTACTTC
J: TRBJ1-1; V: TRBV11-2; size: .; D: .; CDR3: CASSLEGTANTEAFF; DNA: TGTGCCAGCAGCTTAGAGGGGACGGCGAACACTGAAGCTTTCTTT
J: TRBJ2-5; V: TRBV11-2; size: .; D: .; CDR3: CASSSPKPASQYF; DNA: TGTGCCAGCAGCTCCCCTAAGCCGGCGTCCCAGTACTTC
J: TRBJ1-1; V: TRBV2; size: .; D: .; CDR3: CASNTEAFF; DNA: TGTGCCAGCAACACTGAAGCTTTCTTT
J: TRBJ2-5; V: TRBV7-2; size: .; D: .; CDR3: CASSLASGETQYF; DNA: TGTGCCAGCAGCTTGGCTAGTGGGGAGACCCAGTACTTC
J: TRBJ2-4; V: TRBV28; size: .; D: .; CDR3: CASSPSEGGLGIQYF; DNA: TGTGCCAGCAGCCCCAGCGAGGGCGGCCTTGGCATTCAGTACTTC
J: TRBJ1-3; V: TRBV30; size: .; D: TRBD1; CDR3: CAWSHGQGLFSGNTIYF; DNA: TGTGCCTGGAGTCACGGACAGGGTTTGTTCTCTGGAAACACCATATATTTT
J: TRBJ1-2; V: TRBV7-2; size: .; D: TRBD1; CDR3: CASSLALSGGGYGYTF; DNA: TGTGCCAGCAGCTTAGCGCTCTCAGGGGGTGGGTATGGCTACACCTTC
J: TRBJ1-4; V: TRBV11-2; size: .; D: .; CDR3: CASSPYGTRANEKLFF; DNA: TGTGCCAGCAGCCCCTACGGGACGAGGGCAAATGAAAAACTGTTTTTT
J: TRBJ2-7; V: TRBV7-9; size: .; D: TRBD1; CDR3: CASSRTGHEQYF; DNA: TGTGCCAGCAGCAGGACAGGGCACGAGCAGTACTTC
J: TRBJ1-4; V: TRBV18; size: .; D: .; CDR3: CASSRGLPDGNEKLFF; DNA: TGTGCCAGCTCACGGGGACTCCCAGATGGTAATGAAAAACTGTTTTTT
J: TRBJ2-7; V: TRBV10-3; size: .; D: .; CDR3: CAISDAAYEQYF; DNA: TGTGCCATCAGTGATGCTGCCTACGAGCAGTACTTC
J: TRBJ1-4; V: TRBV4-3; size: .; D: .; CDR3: CASSQEPGTLNEKLFF; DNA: TGCGCCAGCAGCCAAGAACCGGGGACATTGAATGAAAAACTGTTTTTT
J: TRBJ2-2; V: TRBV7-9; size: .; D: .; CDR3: CATQTGETFTGELFF; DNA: TGTGCCACCCAGACGGGGGAAACTTTCACCGGGGAGCTGTTTTTT
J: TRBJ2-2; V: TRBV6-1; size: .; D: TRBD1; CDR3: CASSGTGNTGELFF; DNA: TGTGCCAGCAGCGGGACAGGGAATACCGGGGAGCTGTTTTTT
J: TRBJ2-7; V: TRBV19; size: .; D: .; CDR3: CASSIGGSGRSSYEQYF; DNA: TGTGCCAGTAGTATAGGGGGGTCCGGCCGGAGCTCCTACGAGCAGTACTTC
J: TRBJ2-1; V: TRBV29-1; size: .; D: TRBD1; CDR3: CSYDRGLGNEQFF; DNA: TGCAGTTACGACAGGGGCTTAGGGAATGAGCAGTTCTTC
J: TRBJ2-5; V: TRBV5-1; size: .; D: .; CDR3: CASSSRQQETQYF; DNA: TGCGCCAGCAGCTCCCGACAGCAAGAGACCCAGTACTTC
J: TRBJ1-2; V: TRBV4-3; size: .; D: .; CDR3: CASSQEPGLRPGGYTF; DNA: TGCGCCAGCAGCCAAGAGCCCGGACTACGACCCGGAGGCTACACCTTC
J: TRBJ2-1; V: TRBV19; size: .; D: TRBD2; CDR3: CASSIVGLAGGNQFF; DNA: TGTGCCAGTAGTATAGTAGGACTAGCGGGAGGAAATCAGTTCTTC
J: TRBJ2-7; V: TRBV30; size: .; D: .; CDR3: CAWSGLEQYF; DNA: TGTGCCTGGAGTGGTCTGGAGCAGTACTTC
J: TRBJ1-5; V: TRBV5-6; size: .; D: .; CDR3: CASSLGGLNQPQHF; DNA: TGTGCCAGCAGCTTGGGGGGGCTGAATCAGCCCCAGCATTTT
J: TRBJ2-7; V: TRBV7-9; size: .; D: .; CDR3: CASSLRETGENEQYF; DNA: TGTGCCAGCAGCTTAAGGGAGACAGGCGAGAACGAGCAGTACTTC
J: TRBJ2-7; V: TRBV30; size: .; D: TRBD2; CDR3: CAWNRDYRYFEQYF; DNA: TGTGCCTGGAACCGGGACTACAGGTACTTCGAGCAGTACTTC
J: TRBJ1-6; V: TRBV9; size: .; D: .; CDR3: CASSVDVAPLHF; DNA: TGTGCCAGCAGCGTAGACGTGGCACCCCTCCACTTT
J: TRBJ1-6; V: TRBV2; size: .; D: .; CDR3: CASSGTGYNSPLHF; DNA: TGTGCCAGCAGCGGAACAGGGTATAATTCACCCCTCCACTTT
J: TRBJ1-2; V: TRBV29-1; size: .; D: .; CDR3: CSAEGGGHGYTF; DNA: TGCAGCGCCGAGGGGGGAGGGCATGGCTACACCTTC
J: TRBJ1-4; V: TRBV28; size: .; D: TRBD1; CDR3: CASSLDRGRPNEKLFF; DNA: TGTGCCAGCAGTTTGGACAGGGGGCGTCCTAATGAAAAACTGTTTTTT
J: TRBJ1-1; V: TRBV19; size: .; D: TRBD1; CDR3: CASSILGQGDTEAFF; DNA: TGTGCCAGTAGTATTCTGGGACAGGGGGACACTGAAGCTTTCTTT
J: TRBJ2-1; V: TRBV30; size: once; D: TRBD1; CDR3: CAWRGQVNEQFF; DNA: TGTGCCTGGAGGGGACAGGTTAATGAGCAGTTCTTC
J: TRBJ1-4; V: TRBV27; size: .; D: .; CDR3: CASSLRGINEKLFF; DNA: TGTGCCAGCAGTCTGAGGGGGATTAATGAAAAACTGTTTTTT
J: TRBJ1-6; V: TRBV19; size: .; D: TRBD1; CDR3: CASSIGPSGTGGTSPLHF; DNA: TGTGCCAGTAGTATAGGGCCCTCCGGGACAGGGGGAACTTCACCCCTCCACTTT
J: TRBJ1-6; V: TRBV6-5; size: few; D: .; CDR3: CASSSGGSLHF; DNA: TGTGCCAGCAGTTCGGGGGGGTCCCTCCACTTT
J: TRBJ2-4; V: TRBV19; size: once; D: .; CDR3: CASREGGNIQYF; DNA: TGTGCCAGTAGAGAGGGGGGTAACATTCAGTACTTC
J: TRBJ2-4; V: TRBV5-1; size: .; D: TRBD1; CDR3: CASSSRTGEDIQYF; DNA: TGCGCCAGCAGCTCGCGGACAGGGGAAGACATTCAGTACTTC
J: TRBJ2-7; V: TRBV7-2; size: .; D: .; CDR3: CASSLAARSDEQYF; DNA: TGTGCCAGCAGCTTAGCCGCCAGATCGGACGAGCAGTACTTC
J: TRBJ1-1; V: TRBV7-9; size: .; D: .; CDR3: CASSLGETGNTEAFF; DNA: TGTGCCAGCAGCTTAGGTGAGACAGGGAACACTGAAGCTTTCTTT
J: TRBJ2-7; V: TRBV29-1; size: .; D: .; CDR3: CSVAGKLNYEQYF; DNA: TGCAGCGTTGCCGGGAAACTAAACTACGAGCAGTACTTC
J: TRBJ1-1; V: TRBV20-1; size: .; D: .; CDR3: CSARDRGAAFF; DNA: TGCAGTGCTAGAGACAGGGGCGCAGCTTTCTTT
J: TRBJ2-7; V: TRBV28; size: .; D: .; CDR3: CASSFRYQRSNEQYF; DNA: TGTGCCAGCAGTTTCAGGTACCAGAGGAGCAACGAGCAGTACTTC